This TCR beta chain was retrieved from a study of blood T cell repertoires in COVID-19. Study at large: The United States, Italy and Spain supplied acute and convalescent COVID-19 samples.

The repertoire was sequenced with immunoSEQ multiplex PCR; TCRdb's copy has only in-frame clones and lacks some. The profile shows some 220,000 clones, 84% of them singletons. Germline CDR1 SGHRS, CDR2 YFSETQ. The CDR3 length is 15 residues. The V and J ends lost 4 bases and 6 bases respectively, with 18 bases between them. This clonotype originated in a woman aged 25 to 39 who had recovered from COVID-19. Sequencing used peripheral blood. V is TRBV5-1 and J is TRBJ2-3, with a tentative D call TRBD1 (6 bases). CDR3 DNA sequence: TGCGCCAGCAGCCTAGGTGGGGGCCCCGGTGATACGCAGTATTTT. Amino acid sequence: CASSLGGGPGDTQYF. The full variable domain, in which reference TRBV5-1 and TRBJ2-3 provide the parts outside the CDR3, is KAGVTQTPRYLIKTRGQQVTLSCSPISGHRSVSWYQQTPGQGLQFLFEYFSETQRNKGNFPGRFSGRQFSNSRSEMNVSTLELGDSALYLCASSLGGGPGDTQYFGPGTRLTVL.